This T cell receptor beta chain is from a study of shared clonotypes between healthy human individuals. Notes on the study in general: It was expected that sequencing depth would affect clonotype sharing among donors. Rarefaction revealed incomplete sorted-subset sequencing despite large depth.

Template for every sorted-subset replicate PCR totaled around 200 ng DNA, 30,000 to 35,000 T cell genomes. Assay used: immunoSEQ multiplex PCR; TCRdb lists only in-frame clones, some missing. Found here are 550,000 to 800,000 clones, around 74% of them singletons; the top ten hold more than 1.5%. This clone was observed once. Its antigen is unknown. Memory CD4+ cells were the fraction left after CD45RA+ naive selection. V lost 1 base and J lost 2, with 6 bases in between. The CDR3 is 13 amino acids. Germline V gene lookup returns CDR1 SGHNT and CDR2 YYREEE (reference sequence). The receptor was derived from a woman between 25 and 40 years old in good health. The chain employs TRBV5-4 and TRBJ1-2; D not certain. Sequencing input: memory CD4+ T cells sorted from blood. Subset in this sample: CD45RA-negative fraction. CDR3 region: CASSLPGNYGYTF. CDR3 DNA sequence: TGTGCCAGCAGCTTGCCGGGGAACTATGGCTACACCTTC.